This is a list of T cell receptor beta chains from one sample in a study of blood T cell repertoires in COVID-19. Libraries were prepared by immunoSEQ multiplex PCR; TCRdb keeps only in-frame clonotypes and omits some of them. In the table there are around 110,000 clones, 60% to 80% of which are singletons. Sequencing input: peripheral blood. The source of these receptors is a human donor with acute or convalescent COVID-19. The donor label of this sample is uncertain. Both conserved end residues are part of each CDR3. D genes are given only for firm matches. Not every row has a clone size; where given, it reads once, few, many or a size class.

>TRBJ2-5|TRBV5-8|-|TRBD2
TGTGCCAGCAGCTTAGGAGCGGGGATTACCGGGACCCAGTACTTC
CASSLGAGITGTQYF
>TRBJ1-5|TRBV6-6|-|-
TGTGCCAACGGACAGAGTAATCAGCCCCAGCATTTT
CANGQSNQPQHF
>TRBJ1-6|TRBV10-2|-|TRBD1
TGCGCCCGCGGGCAGGACAGGGCTAATTCACCCCTCCACTTT
CARGQDRANSPLHF
>TRBJ1-2|TRBV11-2|-|-
TGTGCCAGCAGCCCATCCCTAAACTATGGCTACACCTTC
CASSPSLNYGYTF
>TRBJ1-2|TRBV30|-|-
TGTGCCTGGAGTGTAAACAGTGGGGCTCCCTACACCTTC
CAWSVNSGAPYTF
>TRBJ1-5|TRBV2|few|-
TGTGCCAGCTCCCGAGGGGAGGTTATTCAGCCCCAGCATTTT
CASSRGEVIQPQHF
>TRBJ2-3|TRBV13|few|-
TGTGCCAGCAGCTTATCGGATACGCAGTATTTT
CASSLSDTQYF
>TRBJ1-1|TRBV5-1|few|-
TGCGCCAGCAGCCCCGCGGGGCTTGGGAGGAACACTGAAGCTTTCTTT
CASSPAGLGRNTEAFF
>TRBJ1-4|TRBV27|-|-
TGTGCCAGCAGTTTATATGGAGCGACTAATGAAAAACTGTTTTTT
CASSLYGATNEKLFF
>TRBJ2-3|TRBV5-1|-|-
TGCGCCAGCAGCCCGGGGGTAGGCTTGGTCACAGATACGCAGTATTTT
CASSPGVGLVTDTQYF
>TRBJ2-2|TRBV24-1|-|TRBD2
TGTGCCACCAGTGATTTGAGGGGACTAGCAACCGGGGAGCTGTTTTTT
CATSDLRGLATGELFF
>TRBJ1-2|TRBV4-1|few|-
TGCGCCAGCAGCATAACGGGAGGGGCGCGGGACTATGGCTACACCTTC
CASSITGGARDYGYTF
>TRBJ1-1|TRBV18|-|TRBD1
TGTGCCAGCTCACTCCCGCCGGGACAGGGCGTTATGAACACTGAAGCTTTCTTT
CASSLPPGQGVMNTEAFF
>TRBJ2-2|TRBV7-9|-|-
TGTGCCAGCAGCCTGGACCGCGGGGGCCTGTTTTTT
CASSLDRGGLFF
>TRBJ1-1|TRBV2|-|TRBD1
TGTGCCAGCAGTGAAGTTTGGACAGGGGGTGTAGCTTTCTTT
CASSEVWTGGVAFF
>TRBJ1-2|TRBV7-9|-|-
TGTGCCAGCAGCTCACAGGGCGGCGGCTACACCTTC
CASSSQGGGYTF